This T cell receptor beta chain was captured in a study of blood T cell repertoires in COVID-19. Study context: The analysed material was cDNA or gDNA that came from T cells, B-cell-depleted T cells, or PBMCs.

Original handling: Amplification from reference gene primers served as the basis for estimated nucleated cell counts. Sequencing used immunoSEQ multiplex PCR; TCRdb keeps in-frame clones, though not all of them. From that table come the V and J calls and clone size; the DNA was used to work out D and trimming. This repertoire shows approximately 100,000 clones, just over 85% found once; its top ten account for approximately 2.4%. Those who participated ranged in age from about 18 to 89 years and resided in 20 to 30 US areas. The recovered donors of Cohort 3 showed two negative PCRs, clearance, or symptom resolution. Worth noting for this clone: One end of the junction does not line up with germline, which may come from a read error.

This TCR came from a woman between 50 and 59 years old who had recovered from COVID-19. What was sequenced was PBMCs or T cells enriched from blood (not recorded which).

The DNA of the CDR3 is TGTGCCATCACCACAGGGGGCTCGAAGACCGGGGAGCTGTTTTTT. Its translation is CAITTGGSKTGELFF. The gene calls are TRBV10-3 and TRBJ2-2; 9 bases are shared with TRBD1. The CDR3 length is 15 residues. Looked up from germline, CDR1 is ENHRY and CDR2 is SYGVKD.